These T cell receptor beta chains were read from a single sample in a study of cytomegalovirus exposure and HLA in healthy donors. Data came from immunoSEQ multiplex PCR; TCRdb stores just in-frame clones and leaves some out. The sample includes 130,000 to 150,000 clones, about 80% seen only once; the top ten take around 4.1%. Sequenced: PBMCs. The receptors were gathered from a man aged 35 to 55 in good health and CMV-seronegative. The CDR3 runs from the conserved cysteine through the conserved F or W. The D gene is left open where the match is weak. A clone size is listed for some rows: how often the clone was seen (once, few, many), or a class if it is expanded.

j_call v_call clone_size d_call cdr3_aa cdr3_nt
TRBJ1-2 TRBV14 NA TRBD1 CASSQDRTGSGYTF TGTGCCAGCAGCCAAGATAGGACAGGGAGTGGCTACACCTTC
TRBJ2-3 TRBV14 once TRBD2 CASSQEGLAGIYSTDTQYF TGTGCCAGCAGCCAAGAAGGCCTAGCGGGGATATATAGCACAGATACGCAGTATTTT
TRBJ1-5 TRBV7-2 NA NA CASSLGGTSVRPQHF TGTGCCAGCAGCTTAGGCGGGACCTCTGTTCGGCCCCAGCATTTT
TRBJ2-7 TRBV10-1 NA TRBD1 CASSDFTGAATYEQYF TGCGCCAGCAGTGATTTCACAGGGGCCGCTACCTACGAGCAGTACTTC
TRBJ1-4 TRBV5-1 NA NA CASSFRGATNEKLFF TGCGCCAGCAGCTTTCGAGGTGCAACTAATGAAAAACTGTTTTTT
TRBJ2-2 TRBV9 NA NA CASSVEGGSGELFF TGTGCCAGCAGCGTAGAGGGGGGGAGCGGGGAGCTGTTTTTT
TRBJ2-3 TRBV6-5 NA TRBD1 CASRRGRGRPDTQYF TGTGCCAGCAGGAGGGGCAGGGGGCGCCCAGATACGCAGTATTTT
TRBJ2-7 TRBV9 NA NA CASSVAGYEQYF TGTGCCAGCAGCGTTGCCGGCTACGAGCAGTACTTC
TRBJ1-1 TRBV29-1 NA NA CSVETTGSAEAFF TGCAGCGTTGAAACTACAGGGTCGGCGGAAGCTTTCTTT
TRBJ1-1 TRBV6-6 NA TRBD1 CASRASGGLNTEAFF TGTGCCAGCAGGGCTTCAGGGGGGCTGAACACTGAAGCTTTCTTT
TRBJ1-1 TRBV9 NA NA CASSVDRDTEAFF TGTGCCAGCAGCGTAGACAGGGACACTGAAGCTTTCTTT
TRBJ1-2 TRBV7-2 NA TRBD1 CASSLARAQGGSNMGGYTF TGTGCCAGCAGCTTAGCTAGGGCTCAGGGGGGTTCAAATATGGGCGGCTACACCTTC
TRBJ1-5 TRBV7-2 once TRBD1 CASTLQGGQPQHF TGTGCCAGCACCCTACAGGGGGGCCAGCCCCAGCATTTT
TRBJ1-2 TRBV15 NA TRBD1 CATSKTGAANYGYTF TGTGCCACCAGCAAAACAGGGGCCGCTAACTATGGCTACACCTTC